The 14 T cell receptor beta chains presented below share a single source sample, sequenced in a study of blood T cell repertoires in COVID-19. Sequencing used immunoSEQ multiplex PCR; TCRdb keeps in-frame clones, though not all of them. The table records 100,000 to 120,000 clones, nearly 90% of them present only once. Sequencing was done on a sample of peripheral blood. The receptors were gathered from a human donor in a cohort sampled during active COVID-19.

The chain couples TRBV10-3 to TRBJ1-4; perhaps TRBD1 as D (5 bases). The CDR3 has 14 amino acids. The V end lost 10 bases, the J end lost 2 bases, and 14 bases lay between the germline ends. The germline V gene encodes CDR1 ENHRY and CDR2 SYGVKD. CDR3 sequence reads: CATSVAGTNEKLFF. CDR3 bases: TGTGCCACGAGCGTGGCAGGGACTAATGAAAAACTGTTTTTT.

This clone appeared a few times. The gene calls are TRBV10-3 and TRBJ1-3, with 7 bases identical to TRBD1. The CDR3 covers 14 residues. From germline, CDR1 is ENHRY and CDR2 SYGVKD. Trimming removed 7 bases from V and 7 bases from J; junction bases left unmatched: 10. CDR3 residues: CAITAQGFGNTIYF. Written as DNA, the CDR3 is TGTGCCATCACCGCACAGGGGTTTGGGAACACCATATATTTT.

The chain couples TRBV10-1 to TRBJ2-5; weak D call: TRBD1 (6 bases). The CDR3 contains 17 residues. From germline, CDR1 is WNHNN and CDR2 SYGVQD (reference sequence). The V end lost 9 bases, the J end lost 3 bases, and 26 bases lay between the germline ends. CDR3 residues: CARAQHCHRDKEETQYF. In DNA, the CDR3 is TGCGCCAGGGCCCAACATTGCCACCGGGACAAAGAAGAGACCCAGTACTTC.

The chain employs TRBV29-1 and TRBJ2-1, with 14 bases lining up with TRBD2. V shed 7 bases, J shed 7 bases, and the junction held 3 bases outside the gene matches. CDR1 SQVTM and CDR2 ANQGSEA come from the germline V gene. This CDR3 has 13 residues. This CDR3 is CSGGTSGSNEQFF. The DNA of the CDR3 is TGCAGCGGCGGGACTAGCGGGAGTAATGAGCAGTTCTTC.

This chain uses TRBV6-4 with TRBJ2-3, with TRBD1 matching over 8 bases. Unmatched junction bases numbered 10, after V lost 5 bases and J lost 0 bases. The germline CDR1 and CDR2 sequences are MRHNA and SNTAGT. CDR3 length: 17 residues. DNA of the CDR3: TGTGCCAGCAGTACCCCCGGGACAGGAATAAGCACAGATACGCAGTATTTT. It specifies CASSTPGTGISTDTQYF.

The chain links TRBV7-9 to TRBJ2-1; possible D gene TRBD1, 6 bases. This CDR3 comprises 14 residues. V was cut by 8 bases and J by 6 bases, with 17 bases left in between. From germline, CDR1 is SEHNR and CDR2 FQNEAQ (reference sequence). Written as DNA, the CDR3 is TGTGCCAGCTCCTCAGGGGCTGATACCAATGAGCAGTTCTTC. It translates to CASSSGADTNEQFF.

The chain combines TRBV4-3 with TRBJ1-4; maybe TRBD1 (6 bases). The CDR3 spans 16 residues. Trimming cost V 1 base and J 5 bases, with 14 bases left between them. The germline V gene has CDR1 LGHNA and CDR2 YSLEER. For the CDR3, the DNA is TGCGCCAGCAGCCAAGCGGCGACAGGTCCGAATGAAAAACTGTTTTTT. As protein: CASSQAATGPNEKLFF.

This sequence joins TRBV10-1 and TRBJ1-1; no firm D call. Per the germline V gene, CDR1 is WNHNN and CDR2 is SYGVQD (reference sequence). The CDR3 length is 11 residues. The V end was cut by 5 bases, the J end by 6 bases, with 7 bases between. CDR3 amino acids: CASSHGAEAFF. The CDR3 DNA is TGCGCCAGCAGTCACGGGGCTGAAGCTTTCTTT.

The CDR3 nucleotides are TGTGCCACCACTAAAGGGGGAGGGGTCTATGGCTACACCTTC. Translating it yields CATTKGGGVYGYTF. V and J are TRBV2 and TRBJ1-2, with a tentative D call TRBD1 (6 bases). The length of the CDR3 is 14 residues. Germline-derived CDR1 and CDR2 are SNHLY and FYNNEI. The germline V and J ends were trimmed by 10 bases and 4 bases, with 19 bases remaining between them.

Only one count was recorded for this clone. The rearrangement links TRBV11-2 to TRBJ1-3, with a possible D match to TRBD1 (6 bases). This CDR3 region has 16 residues. Per germline, CDR1 SGHAT and CDR2 FQNNGV. V was clipped by 5 bases and J by 0 bases, with 14 bases between them. The CDR3 here is CASSLRPDSSGNTIYF. The DNA for the CDR3 is TGTGCCAGCAGCCTACGGCCGGACAGCTCTGGAAACACCATATATTTT.

This clone has a handful of counts. The chain uses TRBV7-9 and TRBJ2-7, with D uncertain. The V gene's germline CDR1 is SEHNR and CDR2 FQNEAQ (reference sequence). The CDR3 spans 14 residues. Trimming removed 5 bases at V and 4 bases at J, with 15 bases between. Written as DNA, the CDR3 is TGTGCCAGCAGCCAGGCACAAGGAAATTACGAGCAGTACTTC. It codes for CASSQAQGNYEQYF.

This sequence joins TRBV19 and TRBJ1-2; 11 nucleotides line up with TRBD1. This CDR3 contains 16 residues. V gave up 5 bases and J gave up 4 bases; unmatched junction bases: 9. Germline values: CDR1 LNHDA, CDR2 SQIVND (reference sequence). The CDR3 DNA reads as TGTGCCAGTAGTCCCAGGACAGGGGGCCGCGGCTATGGCTACACCTTC. Its protein is CASSPRTGGRGYGYTF.

The J gene is TRBJ2-1, the V gene TRBV10-3; 9 bases map to TRBD2. Germline V gene data show CDR1 as ENHRY and CDR2 as SYGVKD. The V gene end was trimmed by 4 bases and the J gene end by 7 bases; junction bases not matched to a gene: 5. This CDR3 has 14 residues. The CDR3 DNA follows: TGTGCCATCAGTGCTAGCGGGATGGTTAATGAGCAGTTCTTC. It translates to CAISASGMVNEQFF.

The chain combines TRBV7-3 with TRBJ2-2; TRBD1 might be the D (5 bases). Germline V gene sequence: CDR1 SGHTA, CDR2 FQGTGA. The CDR3 spans 15 residues. The germline V and J ends were trimmed by 5 bases and 1 base, with 11 bases remaining between them. This CDR3 is CASSPLTGNTGELFF. The DNA for the CDR3 is TGTGCCAGCAGCCCTCTTACAGGGAACACCGGGGAGCTGTTTTTT.